This note documents a single T cell receptor beta chain sequence. Antigen: not known. These data originate in a study of cytomegalovirus exposure and HLA in healthy donors. The study, taken as a whole, reports: One later analysis, an examination of the roughly 130 validation repertoires, found that first-cohort TCR clusters tended to co-occur in them. The study labeled more than 150 TCR beta chains cytomegalovirus-associated.

V shed 5 bases, J shed 10 bases, and the junction held 7 bases outside the gene matches. CDR1 is SGHAT, CDR2 FQNNGV, per germline. The CDR3 sequence is 13 residues long. Generated by immunoSEQ multiplex PCR, the TCRdb table keeps only in-frame clones and is missing some. Counted here are around 90,000 clones, roughly 80% occurring once; the ten biggest clones make up around an eighth. The gene calls are TRBV11-2 and TRBJ1-2; 10 bases map to TRBD1. The sample was PBMCs. The clonotype was recovered from a woman aged 18-35 years in good health and CMV-seropositive. CDR3 sequence (DNA): TGTGCCAGCAGCCGGGACAGGGGAGGCCTCTACACCTTC. Amino acid sequence: CASSRDRGGLYTF.